This record looks at one TCR beta chain sequence and its context. Its target is not known. The sample comes from a study of T cell responses to AZD1222 COVID-19 vaccine. Study summary: Pooling covered second doses at about 4 or about 12 weeks.

Germline values: CDR1 LGHDT, CDR2 YNNKEL (reference sequence). Trimming removed 4 bases at V and 9 bases at J, with 13 bases between. The length of the CDR3 is 13 residues. Study findings and constraints: Only a handful of AZD1222 recipients, several in all, had baseline seropositivity. As reported, nearly half of all spike-specific TCRs target variant regions that are unmutated. Vaccine-associated CD4 TCRs spanned spike, dominant at 160-218 and 743-854.

Method: immunoSEQ multiplex PCR; TCRdb's copy keeps in-frame clones and lacks some. Of more than 95,000 clones listed, roughly nine tenths are singletons. The TCR originated in an adult in good health. The chain recombines TRBV3-1 (or the pseudogene TRBV3-2) with TRBJ1-5; no definite D call. The source material was peripheral blood, sampled on day 0 of AZD1222 vaccination. The CDR3 sequence is CASSPARRRPQHF. Here the CDR3 DNA reads TGTGCCAGCAGCCCAGCGCGCCGACGGCCCCAGCATTTT.